Below are 20 T cell receptor beta chains sequenced from a single sample in a study of blood T cells in healthy people across ages. Then a second PCR, running about 7 to 11 cycles, was carried out with a sample-barcoded 5' primer and a J-beta primer mix. Each CDR3 protein is one row after TCRdb ran MiXCR on the 5' RACE reads. In the table there are 600,000 to 850,000 distinct CDR3 sequences, around 25% of which are singletons. Separately, the same data were catalogued under a study of T cells of mothers and their children.

Sequencing used blood. The origin of the receptors is a boy younger than 18 in good health.

This clonotype was seen a handful of times. The DNA for the CDR3 is TGTGCCAGCAGACCTTTCGGGACAGGGTCCTACGAGCAGTACTTC. Residues: CASRPFGTGSYEQYF. The chain has TRBV6-6 and TRBJ2-7, with 9 bases fitting TRBD1. The CDR3 totals 15 residues. In germline, CDR1 is MNHNY, CDR2 SVGAGI (reference sequence). V trimming: 6 bases; J trimming: 1 base; junction bases outside the gene matches: 7.

The chain combines TRBV12-3 or TRBV12-4 with TRBJ2-7, with 7 bases aligning to TRBD2. V lost 5 bases to trimming and J lost 3 bases; unmatched junction nucleotides: 4. The CDR3 is made up of 13 amino acids. In DNA, the CDR3 is TGTGCCAGCAGTCGAACTAGCGTCTACGAGCAGTACTTC. It encodes CASSRTSVYEQYF.

The chain is built from TRBV7-2 and TRBJ1-2; D might be TRBD1 (6 bases). Germline-derived CDR1 and CDR2 are SGHTA and FQGNSA. With 0 bases removed from V and 8 bases from J, the gap between germline ends came to 16 bases. The CDR3 sequence is 15 residues long. The chain's CDR3 is CASSLATMGGRGYTF. CDR3 in DNA: TGTGCCAGCAGCTTAGCGACCATGGGGGGCAGGGGCTACACCTTC.

This chain uses TRBV29-1 with TRBJ2-1; possible D gene TRBD2, 5 bases. The germline gives CDR1 SQVTM, CDR2 ANQGSEA. This CDR3 region has 15 residues. V lost 1 base and J lost 0, with 10 bases in between. The CDR3: CSVEVPGDSYNEQFF. CDR3 bases: TGCAGCGTTGAAGTTCCCGGGGACTCCTACAATGAGCAGTTCTTC.

This clonotype was seen only a few times. V gene TRBV5-5 combines with J gene TRBJ2-5; tentative D call: TRBD2 (6 bases). The DNA end favors TRBJ2-7, so the J call may be wrong. The CDR3 has 14 residues. Germline CDR1 SGHKS, CDR2 YYEKEE (reference sequence). The CDR3 region is CASSFDAGSYEQYF. DNA for the CDR3: TGTGCCAGCAGCTTCGATGCGGGATCCTACGAGCAGTACTTC.

This clonotype has more than one count but fewer than ten. The chain employs TRBV5-1 and TRBJ2-1; 7 bases match TRBD2. CDR3 size: 16 residues. Germline V CDR1 and CDR2: SGHRS, YFSETQ. With V trimmed by 4 bases and J by 7 bases, 14 bases remained unmatched. The CDR3, as DNA: TGCGCCAGCAGCCCGTGGGAGGGCCTAGTTAGTAATGAGCAGTTCTTC. As protein: CASSPWEGLVSNEQFF.

This clonotype has only a few counts. This chain uses TRBV7-8 with TRBJ2-7, with D uncertain. CDR1 is SGHVS, CDR2 FQNEAQ, per germline. This CDR3 region has 16 residues. Trimming stripped 4 bases from V and 6 bases from J, with 22 bases between. The CDR3 sequence: CASSYAHVVMVREQYF. For the CDR3, the DNA is TGTGCCAGCAGCTACGCACACGTCGTTATGGTGCGCGAGCAGTACTTC.

The V gene is TRBV2, the J gene TRBJ1-6, with D unresolved. Per germline, CDR1 SNHLY and CDR2 FYNNEI. V was shortened by 2 bases and J by 4 bases, with 18 bases between the two germline ends. CDR3 length: 18 amino acids. The CDR3 region has the DNA TGTGCCAGCAGTGAAAGGAGCGCAGGACGGAGTTATAATTCACCCCTCCACTTT. Its protein product is CASSERSAGRSYNSPLHF.

There are a few counts of this clonotype. This sequence joins TRBV6-2 or TRBV6-3 and TRBJ2-3; tentative D call: TRBD2 (6 bases). Per germline, CDR1 MNHEY and CDR2 SVGEGT. Trimming took off 5 bases at V and 4 bases at J, with 13 bases between the two ends. The CDR3 length is 14 residues. The chain's CDR3 is CASSPRDSPDTQYF. The CDR3 DNA reads as TGTGCCAGCAGTCCAAGGGACTCCCCAGATACGCAGTATTTT.

The chain employs TRBV20-1 and TRBJ1-1; weak D call: TRBD1 (5 bases). Trimming took 1 base from V and 4 from J, leaving 7 bases between them. The germline CDR1 and CDR2 sequences are DFQATT and SNEGSKA (reference sequence). The CDR3 loop spans 12 amino acids. CDR3 nucleotide sequence: TGCAGTGCTAGAGGACAGCCCACTGAAGCTTTCTTT. Translated, it gives CSARGQPTEAFF.

On this clonotype: A junction boundary mismatches the germline segment, possibly from a read error. As DNA, the CDR3 is TGTGCCGGCAGTTGGGGAAGGTTGGGGGGAGAGGGATCCCACGAGCAGTACTTC. This translates into CAGSWGRLGGEGSHEQYF. The chain employs TRBV28 and TRBJ2-5; the D gene is possibly TRBD2 (6 bases). The better agreement between TRBJ2-7 and the DNA end casts doubt on the J call. This CDR3 contains 18 residues. Germline CDR1 is MDHEN and CDR2 is SYDVKM.

This sequence joins TRBV7-8 and TRBJ2-5; 7 bases line up with TRBD1. The germline V gene has CDR1 SGHVS and CDR2 FQNEAQ. The CDR3 length is 15 residues. V shed 3 bases and J 5 bases; nucleotides not matched to a gene: 9. DNA of the CDR3: TGTGCCAGCAGCTTCCAGTTGGGACAGACGGAGACCCAGTACTTC. Translating it yields CASSFQLGQTETQYF.

CDR3 amino acids: CASSVTRTYEQYF. The CDR3 DNA reads TGTGCCAGCAGTGTGACTCGAACCTACGAGCAGTACTTC. The rearrangement links TRBV2 to TRBJ2-7; D is unresolved. Looked up from germline, CDR1 is SNHLY and CDR2 is FYNNEI. The CDR3 is 13 amino acids. V was shortened by 4 bases and J by 2 bases, with 9 bases between the two germline ends.

The chain uses TRBV2 and TRBJ2-7; no definite D call. Trimming cost V 4 bases and J 0 bases, with 7 bases left between them. This CDR3 is built from 13 residues. Germline-derived CDR1 and CDR2 are SNHLY and FYNNEI. The CDR3 DNA follows: TGTGCCAGCAGTGCGGTGGACTCCTACGAGCAGTACTTC. This encodes CASSAVDSYEQYF. Based on the CDR3 plus reference TRBV2 and TRBJ2-7, the full variable domain is EPEVTQTPSHQVTQMGQEVILRCVPISNHLYFYWYRQILGQKVEFLVSFYNNEISEKSEIFDDQFSVERPDGSNFTLKIRSTKLEDSAMYFCASSAVDSYEQYFGPGTRLTVT.

A few counts support this clonotype. The chain links TRBV4-3 to TRBJ1-6; D ambiguous. This CDR3 is built from 15 residues. Trimming took off 0 bases at V and 14 bases at J, with 17 bases between the two ends. CDR1 is LGHNA and CDR2 is YSLEER in the germline V gene. CDR3 amino acids: CASSQELGNGVSLHF. CDR3 DNA sequence: TGCGCCAGCAGCCAAGAACTGGGGAATGGCGTGTCCCTCCACTTT.

V usage is TRBV20-1 and J usage is TRBJ2-3; 7 bases line up with TRBD1. Germline trimming cut 7 bases from V and 6 bases from J; bases unmatched to any gene: 13. Germline CDR1 is DFQATT and CDR2 is SNEGSKA (reference sequence). The CDR3 sequence is 14 residues long. The CDR3 region is CSGIKGALDDTQYF. The CDR3 region has the DNA TGCAGTGGCATAAAGGGGGCGTTAGATGATACGCAGTATTTT.

The rearrangement links TRBV10-3 to TRBJ2-5, with D uncertain. The V gene lost 10 bases and the J gene lost 4 bases, with 16 bases spanning the gap. The CDR3 sequence is 13 residues long. From germline, CDR1 is ENHRY and CDR2 SYGVKD. CDR3 protein: CATLGAVGETQYF. The CDR3 region has the DNA TGTGCCACCCTCGGCGCGGTAGGAGAGACCCAGTACTTC.

This clonotype has ten or more counts. V and J are TRBV6-5 and TRBJ2-7; no clear D. V was clipped by 2 bases and J by 1 base, with 6 bases between them. The CDR3 has 13 amino acids. The germline V gene encodes CDR1 MNHEY and CDR2 SVGAGI. For the CDR3, the DNA is TGTGCCAGCAGTTACAGGGAATCCTACGAGCAGTACTTC. Translating it yields CASSYRESYEQYF.

The V and J genes are TRBV19 and TRBJ1-6; tentative D call: TRBD1 (5 bases). Deletions cut 1 base from V and 10 bases from J, with 11 bases between. CDR1 is LNHDA and CDR2 is SQIVND in the germline V gene (reference sequence). This CDR3 comprises 14 residues. This CDR3 reads CASSIVQESSPLHF. CDR3 sequence (DNA): TGTGCCAGTAGTATAGTACAGGAGAGCTCACCCCTCCACTTT.

The V gene is TRBV6-2 or TRBV6-3, the J gene TRBJ2-1; no definite D call. The V and J ends lost 2 bases and 8 bases respectively, with 10 bases between them. Germline CDR1 reads MNHEY; CDR2 reads SVGEGT. The CDR3 is 13 amino acids. The CDR3 DNA is TGTGCCAGCAGTTACGAGCATTTGGATGAGCAGTTCTTC. Translated: CASSYEHLDEQFF.